These T cell receptor beta chains were read from a single sample in a study of shared clonotypes between healthy human individuals. Libraries were prepared by immunoSEQ multiplex PCR; TCRdb keeps only in-frame clonotypes and omits some of them. The repertoire holds approximately 1.5 million clones, with approximately 98.5% as singletons. The sample comprised naive CD4+ T cells sorted from blood. The receptors stem from a man in his thirties or forties in good health. Each CDR3 is given with its conserved first and last residue. Fields, in order: D gene, V gene, J gene, clone size, CDR3 protein, CDR3 DNA. A D gene is named only where the DNA matches it firmly. Clone size is given for some rows only: seen once, a few or many times, or a class if the clone is expanded.

D: -
V: TRBV6-5
J: TRBJ1-3
size: -
CDR3: CASRDIGNTIYF
DNA: TGTGCCAGCAGAGACATTGGAAACACCATATATTTT

D: TRBD2
V: TRBV5-1
J: TRBJ2-7
size: -
CDR3: CASSADPSGGYEQYF
DNA: TGCGCCAGCAGCGCGGACCCTAGCGGAGGATACGAGCAGTACTTC

D: -
V: TRBV28
J: TRBJ1-2
size: -
CDR3: CAINSDSRPPYGYTF
DNA: TGTGCCATCAATTCAGACAGTCGTCCGCCCTATGGCTACACCTTC

D: -
V: TRBV29-1
J: TRBJ1-1
size: -
CDR3: CSVEKDGSNTEAFF
DNA: TGCAGCGTTGAAAAGGACGGATCAAACACTGAAGCTTTCTTT

D: -
V: TRBV6-1
J: TRBJ1-1
size: -
CDR3: CASSEFWAEAFF
DNA: TGTGCCAGCAGTGAATTTTGGGCGGAAGCTTTCTTT

D: -
V: TRBV9
J: TRBJ2-1
size: -
CDR3: CASSVESSYNEQFF
DNA: TGTGCCAGCAGCGTAGAGTCCTCTTACAATGAGCAGTTCTTC

D: TRBD2
V: TRBV5-6
J: TRBJ2-2
size: -
CDR3: CASSLLGLAGQNTGELFF
DNA: TGTGCCAGCAGCTTGCTCGGACTAGCGGGACAAAACACCGGGGAGCTGTTTTTT

D: -
V: TRBV4-3
J: TRBJ1-2
size: -
CDR3: CASSQDLSQALSNGYTF
DNA: TGCGCCAGCAGCCAAGATCTCAGCCAGGCATTGTCCAATGGCTACACCTTC

D: -
V: TRBV16
J: TRBJ2-4
size: once
CDR3: CASSQGTRVKNIQYF
DNA: TGTGCCAGCAGCCAAGGTACGAGGGTCAAAAACATTCAGTACTTC

D: -
V: TRBV5-1
J: TRBJ1-2
size: -
CDR3: CASSLRGTPGDYGYTF
DNA: TGCGCCAGCAGCTTGCGGGGGACCCCCGGGGACTATGGCTACACCTTC

D: -
V: TRBV13
J: TRBJ1-1
size: -
CDR3: CASREVGSHFEAFF
DNA: TGTGCCAGCAGAGAGGTGGGATCCCATTTTGAAGCTTTCTTT

D: TRBD2
V: TRBV18
J: TRBJ2-7
size: -
CDR3: CASSPLLGLAVYEQYF
DNA: TGTGCCAGCTCGCCCCTCTTGGGACTAGCGGTCTACGAGCAGTACTTC

D: -
V: TRBV7-9
J: TRBJ1-1
size: -
CDR3: CASSIARNTEAFF
DNA: TGTGCCAGCTCAATAGCACGGAACACTGAAGCTTTCTTT

D: -
V: TRBV27
J: TRBJ2-6
size: -
CDR3: CASRPNANPGANVLTF
DNA: TGTGCCAGCAGACCCAATGCCAACCCTGGGGCCAACGTCCTGACTTTC

D: -
V: TRBV5-1
J: TRBJ1-3
size: -
CDR3: CASSLSGLQELGNTIYF
DNA: TGCGCCAGCAGCTTGTCGGGTTTGCAGGAACTAGGAAACACCATATATTTT

D: -
V: TRBV19
J: TRBJ2-2
size: -
CDR3: CASSSGRRNTGELFF
DNA: TGTGCCAGTAGCTCGGGACGAAGGAACACCGGGGAGCTGTTTTTT

D: TRBD1
V: TRBV7-9
J: TRBJ2-3
size: -
CDR3: CASSSGQSVDTQYF
DNA: TGTGCCAGCAGCTCGGGACAGTCCGTAGATACGCAGTATTTT

D: TRBD2
V: TRBV13
J: TRBJ2-1
size: -
CDR3: CASSPISGTRDYNEQFF
DNA: TGTGCCAGCAGCCCTATTTCCGGGACTAGAGACTACAATGAGCAGTTCTTC

D: -
V: TRBV10-3
J: TRBJ2-7
size: -
CDR3: CAITSTGTNYEQYF
DNA: TGTGCCATCACCTCAACAGGGACTAATTACGAGCAGTACTTC

D: TRBD1
V: TRBV2
J: TRBJ1-2
size: -
CDR3: CASSTTGMDGYTF
DNA: TGTGCCAGCAGTACGACAGGGATGGATGGCTACACCTTC

D: TRBD2
V: TRBV18
J: TRBJ2-5
size: -
CDR3: CASSLRTSGVQETQYF
DNA: TGTGCCAGCTCATTAAGGACTAGCGGGGTCCAAGAGACCCAGTACTTC

D: -
V: TRBV28
J: TRBJ2-7
size: -
CDR3: CASSQIPGTGYEQYF
DNA: TGTGCCAGCAGTCAAATTCCCGGGACGGGCTACGAGCAGTACTTC

D: -
V: TRBV23-1
J: TRBJ2-3
size: -
CDR3: CASSLQDTQYF
DNA: TGCGCCAGCAGTCTTCAAGATACGCAGTATTTT

D: TRBD2
V: TRBV5-6
J: TRBJ2-3
size: -
CDR3: CASSVRQVGTRDTQYF
DNA: TGTGCCAGCAGCGTTAGACAGGTGGGGACTAGGGATACGCAGTATTTT

D: TRBD1
V: TRBV5-5
J: TRBJ2-1
size: -
CDR3: CASSSTGGPYNEQFF
DNA: TGTGCCAGCAGCTCGACAGGGGGTCCCTACAATGAGCAGTTCTTC

D: TRBD2
V: TRBV15
J: TRBJ2-1
size: -
CDR3: CATSTRTSGIYEQFF
DNA: TGTGCCACCAGCACCCGGACTAGCGGGATCTATGAGCAGTTCTTC

D: -
V: TRBV19
J: TRBJ2-2
size: -
CDR3: CASWAVGELFF
DNA: TGTGCCAGTTGGGCGGTCGGGGAGCTGTTTTTT

D: TRBD1
V: TRBV27
J: TRBJ1-4
size: -
CDR3: CASSLGTGTGKKLFF
DNA: TGTGCCAGCAGTCTAGGGACAGGGACCGGGAAAAAACTGTTTTTT

D: -
V: TRBV7-6
J: TRBJ2-7
size: -
CDR3: CASSLEYEQYF
DNA: TGTGCCAGCAGCTTAGAGTACGAGCAGTACTTC